The entry below describes one TCR beta chain. There are 19 residues in the CDR3. The trim removed 2 bases at V and 1 base at J, leaving 14 bases unmatched. Germline V gene lookup returns CDR1 LGHNT and CDR2 FRNRAP. This record belongs to a study of blood T cells in healthy people across ages. On the study more broadly: Per every two T cells, about one barcoded beta molecule was captured by template switching.

Sample-barcoded 5' priming and a J-beta primer mix drove a second PCR of roughly 6 to 12 cycles. The authors tagged each cDNA molecule using a template-switch adaptor with 12 random nucleotides. One entry per CDR3 protein results from TCRdb running MiXCR on the 5' RACE reads. The sample yields 650,000 to 700,000 distinct CDR3 sequences, approximately 52% seen once. The authors isolated at least 6 million PBMCs per sample. This clonotype originated in a woman older than 75 in good health. The material sequenced was blood. The chain joins TRBV12-5 to TRBJ2-5, with TRBD1 identical over 9 bases. As DNA, the CDR3 is TGTGCTAGTGGTTTGACCCGGACAGGGGTAAATCGGGGCCAAGAGACCCAGTACTTC. Its protein is CASGLTRTGVNRGQETQYF.